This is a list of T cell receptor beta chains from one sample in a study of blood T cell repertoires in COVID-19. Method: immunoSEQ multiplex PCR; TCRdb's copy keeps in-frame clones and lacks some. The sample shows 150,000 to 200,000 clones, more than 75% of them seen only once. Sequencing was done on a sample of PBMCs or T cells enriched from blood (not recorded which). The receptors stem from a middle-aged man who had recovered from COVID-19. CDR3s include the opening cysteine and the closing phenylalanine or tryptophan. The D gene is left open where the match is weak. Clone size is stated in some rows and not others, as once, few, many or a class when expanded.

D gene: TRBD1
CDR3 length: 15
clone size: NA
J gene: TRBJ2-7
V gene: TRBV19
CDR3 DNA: TGTGCCAGTAGTATAGTTGGGACAGGTGCCTACGAGCAGTACTTC
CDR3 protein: CASSIVGTGAYEQYF

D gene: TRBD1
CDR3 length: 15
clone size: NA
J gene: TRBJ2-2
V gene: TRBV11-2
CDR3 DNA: TGTGCCAGCACCCCGGGACAGGCGAACACCGGGGAGCTGTTTTTT
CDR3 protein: CASTPGQANTGELFF

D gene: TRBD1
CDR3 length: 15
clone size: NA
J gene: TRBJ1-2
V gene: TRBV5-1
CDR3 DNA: TGCGCCAGCAGCTTGGCGGGACAGGCTAACTATGGCTACACCTTC
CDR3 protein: CASSLAGQANYGYTF

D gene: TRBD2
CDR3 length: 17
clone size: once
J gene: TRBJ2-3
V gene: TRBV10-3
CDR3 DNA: TGTGCCATCAGTGAGTCCCGGTCGCGGGGGAGCACAGATACGCAGTATTTT
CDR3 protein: CAISESRSRGSTDTQYF

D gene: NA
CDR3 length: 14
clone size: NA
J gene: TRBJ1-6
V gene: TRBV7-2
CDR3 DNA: TGTGCCAGCAGCTTTAGGGACAACTACTCACCCCTCCACTTT
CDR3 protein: CASSFRDNYSPLHF

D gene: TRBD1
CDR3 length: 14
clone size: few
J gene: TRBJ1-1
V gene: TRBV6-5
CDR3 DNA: TGTGCCAGTTGGACAGGGAGAGAATTTACTGAAGCTTTCTTT
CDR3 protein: CASWTGREFTEAFF

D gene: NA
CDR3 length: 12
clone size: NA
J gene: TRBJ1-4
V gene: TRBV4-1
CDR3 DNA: TGCGCCAGCAGCCAAGATCTAGAGGAACTGTTTTTT
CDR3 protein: CASSQDLEELFF

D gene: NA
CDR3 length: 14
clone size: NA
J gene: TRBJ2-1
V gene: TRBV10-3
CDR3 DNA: TGTGCCATCAGTGGACTAGTGGGGTACAATGAGCAGTTCTTC
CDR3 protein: CAISGLVGYNEQFF

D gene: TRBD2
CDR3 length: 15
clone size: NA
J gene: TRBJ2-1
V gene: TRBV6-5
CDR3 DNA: TGTGCCAGCAGTTACGAGGGAACGGGAGGTAAGGAGCAGTTCTTC
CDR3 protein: CASSYEGTGGKEQFF

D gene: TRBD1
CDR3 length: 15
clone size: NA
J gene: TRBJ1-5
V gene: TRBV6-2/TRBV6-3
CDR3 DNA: TGTGCCAGCAGCAACAGGGGTGGTAGCAATCAGCCCCAGCATTTT
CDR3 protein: CASSNRGGSNQPQHF

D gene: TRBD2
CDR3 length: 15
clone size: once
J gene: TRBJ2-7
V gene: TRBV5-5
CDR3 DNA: TGTGCCAGCAGGATAGCGGGGGGATTCTCCTACGAGCAGTACTTC
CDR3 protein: CASRIAGGFSYEQYF

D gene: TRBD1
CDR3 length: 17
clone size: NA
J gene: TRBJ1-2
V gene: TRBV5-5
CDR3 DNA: TGTGCCAGCAGCTTGGCAGGGGTGGACAGGGACTTCTATGGCTACACCTTC
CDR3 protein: CASSLAGVDRDFYGYTF

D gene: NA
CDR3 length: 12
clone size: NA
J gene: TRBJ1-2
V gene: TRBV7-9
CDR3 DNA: TGTGCCAGCAGTCGGGGTGACTATGGCTACACCTTC
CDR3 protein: CASSRGDYGYTF

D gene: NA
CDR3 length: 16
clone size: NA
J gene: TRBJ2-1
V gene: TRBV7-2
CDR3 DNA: TGTGCCAGCAGCTTGGAGGGGACGCTTTACATGGGTGAGCAGTTCTTC
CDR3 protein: CASSLEGTLYMGEQFF

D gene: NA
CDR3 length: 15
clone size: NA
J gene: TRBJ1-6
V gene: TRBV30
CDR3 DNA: TGTGCCTGGAGTGCGGCGGGACGGGATAATTCACCCCTCCACTTT
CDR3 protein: CAWSAAGRDNSPLHF

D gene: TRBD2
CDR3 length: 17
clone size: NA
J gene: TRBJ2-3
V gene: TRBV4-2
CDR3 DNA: TGTGCCAGCAGCCAAATTTCGCGGGGGGGACCAGGGGATACGCAGTATTTT
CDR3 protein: CASSQISRGGPGDTQYF

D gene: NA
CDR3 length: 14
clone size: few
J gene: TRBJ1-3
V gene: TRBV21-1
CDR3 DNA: TGTGCCAGTCACAACACGGGGAGAATCAACACCATATATTTT
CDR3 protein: CASHNTGRINTIYF

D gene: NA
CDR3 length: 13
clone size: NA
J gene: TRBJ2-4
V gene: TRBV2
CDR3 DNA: TGTGCCAGCACGGCCCAGGGCAAAAACATTCAGTACTTC
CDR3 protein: CASTAQGKNIQYF

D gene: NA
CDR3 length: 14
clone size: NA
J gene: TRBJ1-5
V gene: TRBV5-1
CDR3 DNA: TGCGCCAGCAGCCTCGACAGCGGGCTTCAGCCCCAGCATTTT
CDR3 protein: CASSLDSGLQPQHF

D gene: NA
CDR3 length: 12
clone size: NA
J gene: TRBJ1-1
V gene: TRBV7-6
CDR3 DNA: TGTGCCAGCAGCATACTCGTCCCTGAAGCTTTCTTT
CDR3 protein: CASSILVPEAFF

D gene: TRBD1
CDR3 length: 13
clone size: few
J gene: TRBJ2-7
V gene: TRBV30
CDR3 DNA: TGTGCCTGGAATAGGAGACAGGGGTATGAGCAGTACTTC
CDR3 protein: CAWNRRQGYEQYF

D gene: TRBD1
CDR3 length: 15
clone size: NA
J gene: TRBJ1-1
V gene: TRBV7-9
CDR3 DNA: TGTGCCAGCAGCTTAGCTACAGGGGTGAACACTGAAGCTTTCTTT
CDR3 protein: CASSLATGVNTEAFF

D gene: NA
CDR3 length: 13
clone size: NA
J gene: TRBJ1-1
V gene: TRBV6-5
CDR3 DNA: TGTGCCAGCAGAAGCACTCAGGGGAGAATAAATTTCTTT
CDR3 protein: CASRSTQGRINFF

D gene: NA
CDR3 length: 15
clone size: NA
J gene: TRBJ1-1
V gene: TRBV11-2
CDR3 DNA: TGTGCCAGCAGCCCCCTAAGGGAGGGGAACACTGAAGCTTTCTTT
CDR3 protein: CASSPLREGNTEAFF

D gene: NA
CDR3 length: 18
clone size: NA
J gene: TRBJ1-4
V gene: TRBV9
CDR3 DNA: TGTGCCAGCAGCTCGGGACCGGGAGGACAAACAACTAATGAAAAACTGTTTTTT
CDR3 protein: CASSSGPGGQTTNEKLFF

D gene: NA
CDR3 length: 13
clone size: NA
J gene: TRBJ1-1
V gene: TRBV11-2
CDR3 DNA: TGTGCCAGCAGCCTGGGGCAGAACACTGAAGCTTTCTTT
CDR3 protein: CASSLGQNTEAFF

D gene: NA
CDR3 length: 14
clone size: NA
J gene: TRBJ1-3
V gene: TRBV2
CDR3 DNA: TGTGCCAGCAGCTCGACAGGTATTGGAAACACCATATATTTT
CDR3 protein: CASSSTGIGNTIYF

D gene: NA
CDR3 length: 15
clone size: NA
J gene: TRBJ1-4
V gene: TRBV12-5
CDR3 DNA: TGTGCTAGTGGTTTGATAACAGGGCCTAATGAAAAACTGTTTTTT
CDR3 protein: CASGLITGPNEKLFF

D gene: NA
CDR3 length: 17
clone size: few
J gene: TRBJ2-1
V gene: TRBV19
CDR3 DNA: TGTGCCACCGCGAAGATAGAAGGACAGAGCCGATCGAATGAGCAGTTCTTC
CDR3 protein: CATAKIEGQSRSNEQFF

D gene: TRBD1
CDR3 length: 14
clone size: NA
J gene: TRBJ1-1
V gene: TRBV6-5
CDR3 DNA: TGTGCCAGCAGTCCAGGACAGGGCTACACTGAAGCTTTCTTT
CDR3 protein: CASSPGQGYTEAFF

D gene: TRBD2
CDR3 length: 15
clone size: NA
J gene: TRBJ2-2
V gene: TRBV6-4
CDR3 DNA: TGTGCCAGCAGCCGGGAGGGCTGGGGGACCGGGGAGCTGTTTTTT
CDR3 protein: CASSREGWGTGELFF

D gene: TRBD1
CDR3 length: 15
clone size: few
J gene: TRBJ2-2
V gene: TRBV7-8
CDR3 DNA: TGTGCCAGCAGCGTTACAGGGGGAAACACCGGGGAGCTGTTTTTT
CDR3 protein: CASSVTGGNTGELFF

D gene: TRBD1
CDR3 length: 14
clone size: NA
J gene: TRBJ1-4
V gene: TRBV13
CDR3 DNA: TGTGCCAGCAGCTTGTACGGGACAGGGGAAAAACTGTTTTTT
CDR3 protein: CASSLYGTGEKLFF

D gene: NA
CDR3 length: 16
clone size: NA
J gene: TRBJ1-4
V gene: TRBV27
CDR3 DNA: TGTGCCAGCAGTTCGCCAGGGCCGGTGGTTGATGAAAAACTGTTTTTT
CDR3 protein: CASSSPGPVVDEKLFF

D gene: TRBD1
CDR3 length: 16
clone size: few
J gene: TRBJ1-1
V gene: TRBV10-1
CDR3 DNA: TGCGCCAGCAGTGACCACGGACAGGGGCCGGGAACTGAAGCTTTCTTT
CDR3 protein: CASSDHGQGPGTEAFF

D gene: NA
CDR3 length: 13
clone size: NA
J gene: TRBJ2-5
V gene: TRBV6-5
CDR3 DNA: TGTGCCAGCGGAAGGGGAATGGAAGAGACCCAGTACTTC
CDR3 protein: CASGRGMEETQYF

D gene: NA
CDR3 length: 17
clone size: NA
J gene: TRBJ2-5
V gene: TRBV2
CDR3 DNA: TGTGCCAGCTTGAGCGGGTCCTACGGGGGGCAGGGGGAGACCCAGTACTTC
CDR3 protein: CASLSGSYGGQGETQYF